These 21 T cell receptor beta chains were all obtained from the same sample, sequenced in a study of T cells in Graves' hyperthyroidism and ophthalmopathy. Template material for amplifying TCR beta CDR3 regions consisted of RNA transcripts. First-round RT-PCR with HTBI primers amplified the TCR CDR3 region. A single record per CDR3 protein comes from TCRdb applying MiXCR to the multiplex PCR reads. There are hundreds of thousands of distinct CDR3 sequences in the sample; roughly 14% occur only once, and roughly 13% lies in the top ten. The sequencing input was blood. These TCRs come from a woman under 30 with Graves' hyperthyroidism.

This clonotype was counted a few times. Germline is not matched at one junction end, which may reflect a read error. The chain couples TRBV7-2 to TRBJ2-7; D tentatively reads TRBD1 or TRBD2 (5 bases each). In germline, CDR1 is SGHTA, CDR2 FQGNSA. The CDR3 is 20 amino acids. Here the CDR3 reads CASSLQGRDERAPHYYEQCF. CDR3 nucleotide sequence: TGTGCCAGCAGCTTACAGGGCCGGGACGAAAGGGCCCCACACTACTACGAGCAGTGCTTC.

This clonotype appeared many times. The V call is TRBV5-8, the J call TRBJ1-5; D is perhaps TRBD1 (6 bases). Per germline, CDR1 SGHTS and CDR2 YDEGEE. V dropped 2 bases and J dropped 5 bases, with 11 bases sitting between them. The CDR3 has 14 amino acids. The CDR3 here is CASSFGQLDQPQHF. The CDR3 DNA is TGTGCCAGCAGCTTCGGACAGTTGGATCAGCCCCAGCATTTT.

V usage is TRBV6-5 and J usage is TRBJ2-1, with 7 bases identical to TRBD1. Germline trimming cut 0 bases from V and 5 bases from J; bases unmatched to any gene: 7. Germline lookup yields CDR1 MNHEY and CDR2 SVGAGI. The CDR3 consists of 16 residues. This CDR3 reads CASSYSQGWGHNEQFF. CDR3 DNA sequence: TGTGCCAGCAGTTACTCACAGGGGTGGGGGCACAATGAGCAGTTCTTC.

CDR3 nucleotides: TGCAGCGTTGTTTCGGGGGGCGCGATTGAAAAACTGTTTTTT. Protein product: CSVVSGGAIEKLFF. The chain has TRBV29-1 and TRBJ1-4; perhaps TRBD1 as D (6 bases). This CDR3 has 14 amino acids. Germline-derived CDR1 and CDR2 are SQVTM and ANQGSEA. Trimming cost V 4 bases and J 7 bases, with 16 bases left between them.

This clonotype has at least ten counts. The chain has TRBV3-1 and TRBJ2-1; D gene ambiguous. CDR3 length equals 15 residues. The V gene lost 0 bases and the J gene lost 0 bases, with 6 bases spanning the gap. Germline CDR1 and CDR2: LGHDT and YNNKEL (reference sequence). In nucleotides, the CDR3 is TGTGCCAGCAGCCAAGATACAAGCTCCTACAATGAGCAGTTCTTC. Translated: CASSQDTSSYNEQFF.

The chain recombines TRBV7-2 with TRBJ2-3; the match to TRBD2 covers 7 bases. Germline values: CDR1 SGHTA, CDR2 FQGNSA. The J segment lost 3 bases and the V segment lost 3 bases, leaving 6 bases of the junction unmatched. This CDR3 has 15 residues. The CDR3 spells CASSFVPSGTDTQYF. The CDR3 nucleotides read TGTGCCAGCAGCTTCGTTCCTAGCGGTACAGATACGCAGTATTTT. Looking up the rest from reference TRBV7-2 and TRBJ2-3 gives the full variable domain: GAGVSQSPSNKVTEKGKDVELRCDPISGHTALYWYRQSLGQGLEFLIYFQGNSAPDKSGLPSDRFSAERTGGSVSTLTIQRTQQEDSAVYLCASSFVPSGTDTQYFGPGTRLTVL.

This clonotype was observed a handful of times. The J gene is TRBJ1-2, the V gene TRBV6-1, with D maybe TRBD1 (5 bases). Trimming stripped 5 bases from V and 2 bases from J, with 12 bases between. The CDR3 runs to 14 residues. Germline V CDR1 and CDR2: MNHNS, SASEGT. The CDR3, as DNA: TGTGCCAGCAGTTATTTGGACACCAACTATGGCTACACCTTC. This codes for CASSYLDTNYGYTF.

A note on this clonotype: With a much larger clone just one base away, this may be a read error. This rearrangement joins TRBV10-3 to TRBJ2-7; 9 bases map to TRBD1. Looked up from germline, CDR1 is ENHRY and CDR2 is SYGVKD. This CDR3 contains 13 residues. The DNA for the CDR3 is TGTGCCATCAGGGGGACAGGGTCCTACGAGCAGTGCTTC. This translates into CAIRGTGSYEQCF.

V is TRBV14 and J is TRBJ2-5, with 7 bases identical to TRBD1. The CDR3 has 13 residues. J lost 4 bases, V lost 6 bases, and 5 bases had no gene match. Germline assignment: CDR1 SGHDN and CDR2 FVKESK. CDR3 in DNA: TGTGCCAGCAGGCAGACAGGGAGAGAGACCCAGTACTTC. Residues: CASRQTGRETQYF.

The CDR3 coding sequence is TGCGCCAGCAGCTTGGGGCAAGCGTTGGAAGAGACCCAGTACTTC. This encodes CASSLGQALEETQYF. This chain uses TRBV5-1 with TRBJ2-5; D uncertain. In germline, CDR1 is SGHRS, CDR2 YFSETQ. This CDR3 contains 15 residues. V was trimmed by 0 bases and J by 3 bases, leaving 12 bases between them.

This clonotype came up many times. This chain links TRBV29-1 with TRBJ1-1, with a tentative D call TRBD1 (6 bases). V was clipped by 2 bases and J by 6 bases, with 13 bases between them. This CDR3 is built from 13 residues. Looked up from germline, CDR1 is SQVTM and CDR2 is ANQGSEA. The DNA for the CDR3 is TGCAGCGTTGAAACCGACAGGAGCTCTGAAGCTTTCTTT. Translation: CSVETDRSSEAFF.

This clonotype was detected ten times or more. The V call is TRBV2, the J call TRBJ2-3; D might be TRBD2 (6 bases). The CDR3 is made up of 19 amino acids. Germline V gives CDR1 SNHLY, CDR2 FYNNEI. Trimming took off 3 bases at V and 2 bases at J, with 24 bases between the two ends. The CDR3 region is CASSETSYNRRVYTDTQYF. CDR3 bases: TGTGCCAGCAGTGAGACAAGCTACAACCGGAGGGTTTACACAGATACGCAGTATTTT.

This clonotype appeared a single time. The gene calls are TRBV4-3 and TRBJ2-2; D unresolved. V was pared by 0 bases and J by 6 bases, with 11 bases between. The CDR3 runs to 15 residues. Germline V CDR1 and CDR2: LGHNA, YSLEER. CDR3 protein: CASSQDTRGPGELFF. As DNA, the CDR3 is TGCGCCAGCAGCCAAGATACACGTGGGCCCGGGGAGCTGTTTTTT.

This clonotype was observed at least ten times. CDR3 bases: TGTGCCAGCAGTTTCCTGGACAAGAAAGGGGCGAACACTGAAGCTTTCTTT. Its translation: CASSFLDKKGANTEAFF. The rearrangement links TRBV27 to TRBJ1-1, with a weak D call TRBD1 (5 bases). Germline CDR1 and CDR2: MNHEY and SMNVEV (reference sequence). The CDR3 has 17 amino acids. Trimming removed 3 bases from V and 1 base from J, with 18 bases in between.

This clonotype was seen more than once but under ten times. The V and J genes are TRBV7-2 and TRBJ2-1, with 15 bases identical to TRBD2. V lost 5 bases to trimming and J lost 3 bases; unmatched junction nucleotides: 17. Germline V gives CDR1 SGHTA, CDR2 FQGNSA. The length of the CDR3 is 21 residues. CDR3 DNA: TGTGCCAGCAGCCCGAGGGGGGGGTCAGGGACTAGCGGGGGGTACTACAATGAGCAGTTCTTC. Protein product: CASSPRGGSGTSGGYYNEQFF. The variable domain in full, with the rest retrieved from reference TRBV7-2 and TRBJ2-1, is GAGVSQSPSNKVTEKGKDVELRCDPISGHTALYWYRQSLGQGLEFLIYFQGNSAPDKSGLPSDRFSAERTGGSVSTLTIQRTQQEDSAVYLCASSPRGGSGTSGGYYNEQFFGPGTRLTVL.

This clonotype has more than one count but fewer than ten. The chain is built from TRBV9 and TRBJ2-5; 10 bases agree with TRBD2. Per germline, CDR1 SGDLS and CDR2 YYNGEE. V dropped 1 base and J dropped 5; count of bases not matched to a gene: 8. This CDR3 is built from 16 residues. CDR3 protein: CASSVYSSGSRETQYF. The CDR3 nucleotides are TGTGCCAGCAGCGTATATTCTAGCGGGAGTCGCGAGACCCAGTACTTC.

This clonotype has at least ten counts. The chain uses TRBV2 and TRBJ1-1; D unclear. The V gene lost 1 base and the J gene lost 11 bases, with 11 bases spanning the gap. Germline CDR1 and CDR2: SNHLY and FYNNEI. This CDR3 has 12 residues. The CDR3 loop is CASSEGPPVAFF. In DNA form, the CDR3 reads TGTGCCAGCAGTGAAGGCCCCCCCGTCGCTTTCTTT.

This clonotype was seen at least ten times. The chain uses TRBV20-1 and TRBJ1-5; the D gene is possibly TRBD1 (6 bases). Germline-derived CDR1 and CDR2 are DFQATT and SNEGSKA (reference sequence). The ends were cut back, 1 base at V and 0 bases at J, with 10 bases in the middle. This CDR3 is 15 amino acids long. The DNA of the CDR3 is TGCAGTGCTAGAGGGACAGATTATAGCAATCAGCCCCAGCATTTT. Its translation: CSARGTDYSNQPQHF.

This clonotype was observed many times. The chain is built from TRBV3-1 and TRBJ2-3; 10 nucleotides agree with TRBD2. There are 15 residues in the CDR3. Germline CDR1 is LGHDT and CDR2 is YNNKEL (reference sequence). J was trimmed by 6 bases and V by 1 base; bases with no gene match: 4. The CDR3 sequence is CASSQARSGGDTQYF. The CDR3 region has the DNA TGTGCCAGCAGCCAAGCGCGTAGCGGGGGGGATACGCAGTATTTT.

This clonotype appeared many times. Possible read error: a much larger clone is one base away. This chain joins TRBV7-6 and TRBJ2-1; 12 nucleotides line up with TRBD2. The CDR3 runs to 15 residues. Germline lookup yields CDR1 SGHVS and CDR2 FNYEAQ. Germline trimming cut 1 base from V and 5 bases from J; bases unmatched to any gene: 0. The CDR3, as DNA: TGTGCCAGCAGCTTAGGGACTAGCGGGGACAATGAGCAGTTCTTC. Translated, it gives CASSLGTSGDNEQFF.

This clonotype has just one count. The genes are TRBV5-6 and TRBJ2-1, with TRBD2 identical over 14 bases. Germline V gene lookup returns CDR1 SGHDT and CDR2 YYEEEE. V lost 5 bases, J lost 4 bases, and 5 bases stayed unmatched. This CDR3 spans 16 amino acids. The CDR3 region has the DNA TGTGCCAGCAGTGCGACTAGCGGGAGGGAATACAATGAGCAGTTCTTC. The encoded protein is CASSATSGREYNEQFF.